This T cell receptor (beta chain) was sequenced during a study of OX40 agonist ivuxolimab in advanced cancers. This CDR3 is built from 15 residues. Trimming cost V 2 bases and J 6 bases; bases outside gene matches: 7. Germline CDR1 and CDR2: WNHNN and SYGVQD (reference sequence). Sequencing was performed with immunoSEQ multiplex PCR; in TCRdb, only in-frame clones are kept and a portion is missing. This table has more than 60,000 clones, around 90% appearing once. The receptor comes from an adult with an advanced solid tumor such as melanoma, head and neck, liver or kidney cancer. The source was CD4+ or CD8+ T cells sorted from blood, collected in a trial of the OX40 agonist ivuxolimab. The V call is TRBV10-1, the J call TRBJ2-1; 7 bases align to TRBD1. The DNA for the CDR3 is TGCGCCAGCAGTGAGAGACAGGGAATTCGCAATGAGCAGTTCTTC. It codes for CASSERQGIRNEQFF.